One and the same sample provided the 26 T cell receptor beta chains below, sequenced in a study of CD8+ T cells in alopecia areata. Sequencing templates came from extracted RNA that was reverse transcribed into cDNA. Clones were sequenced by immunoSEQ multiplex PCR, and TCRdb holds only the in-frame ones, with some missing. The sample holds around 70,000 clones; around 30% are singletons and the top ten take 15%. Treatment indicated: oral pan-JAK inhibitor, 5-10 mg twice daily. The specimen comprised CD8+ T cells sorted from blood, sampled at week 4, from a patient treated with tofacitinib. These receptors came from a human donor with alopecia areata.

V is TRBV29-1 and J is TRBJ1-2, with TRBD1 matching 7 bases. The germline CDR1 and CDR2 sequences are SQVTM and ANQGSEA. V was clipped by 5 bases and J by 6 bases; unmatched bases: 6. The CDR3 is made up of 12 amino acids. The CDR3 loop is CSVPGQVDGYTF. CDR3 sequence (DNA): TGCAGCGTTCCCGGACAGGTGGATGGCTACACCTTC.

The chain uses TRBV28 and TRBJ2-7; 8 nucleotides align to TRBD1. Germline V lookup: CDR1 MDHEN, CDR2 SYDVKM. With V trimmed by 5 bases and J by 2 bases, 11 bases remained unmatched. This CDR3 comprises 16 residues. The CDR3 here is CASSTSDRGRTYEQYF. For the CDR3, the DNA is TGTGCCAGCAGTACATCCGACAGGGGTCGCACCTACGAGCAGTACTTC.

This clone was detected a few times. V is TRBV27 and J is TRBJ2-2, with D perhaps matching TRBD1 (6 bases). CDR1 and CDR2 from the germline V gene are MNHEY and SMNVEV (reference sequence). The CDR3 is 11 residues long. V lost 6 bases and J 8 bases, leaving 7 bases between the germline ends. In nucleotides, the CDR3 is TGTGCCAGCAGAAGGGGGGGGGAGCTGTTTTTT. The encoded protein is CASRRGGELFF.

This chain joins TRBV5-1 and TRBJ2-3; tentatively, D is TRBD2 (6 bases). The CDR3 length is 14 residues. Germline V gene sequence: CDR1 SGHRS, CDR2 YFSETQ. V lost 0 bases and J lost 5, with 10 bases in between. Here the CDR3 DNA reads TGCGCCAGCAGCTTGGCCGGGAGCGGAGATACGCAGTATTTT. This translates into CASSLAGSGDTQYF.

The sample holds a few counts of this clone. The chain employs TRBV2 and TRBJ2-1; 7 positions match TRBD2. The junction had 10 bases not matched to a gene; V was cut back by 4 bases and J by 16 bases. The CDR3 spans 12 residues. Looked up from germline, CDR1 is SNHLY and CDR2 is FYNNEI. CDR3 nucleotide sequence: TGTGCCAGCAGTGCTTTCCGGGACTACGCCTTCTTC. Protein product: CASSAFRDYAFF.

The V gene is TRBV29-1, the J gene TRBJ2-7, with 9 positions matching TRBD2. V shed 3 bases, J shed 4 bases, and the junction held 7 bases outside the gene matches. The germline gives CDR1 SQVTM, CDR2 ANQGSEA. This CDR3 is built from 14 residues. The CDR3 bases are TGCAGCGTTGAGGTGCGGCGGGAGGGTTACGAGCAGTACTTC. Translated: CSVEVRREGYEQYF.

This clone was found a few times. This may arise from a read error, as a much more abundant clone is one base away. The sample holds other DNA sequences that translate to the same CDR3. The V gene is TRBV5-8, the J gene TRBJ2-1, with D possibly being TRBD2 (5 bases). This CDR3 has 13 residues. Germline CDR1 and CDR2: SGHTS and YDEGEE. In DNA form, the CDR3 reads TGCGCCAGCAGCCAAGAGGGTTCCAATGAGCAGTTCTTC. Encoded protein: CASSQEGSNEQFF.

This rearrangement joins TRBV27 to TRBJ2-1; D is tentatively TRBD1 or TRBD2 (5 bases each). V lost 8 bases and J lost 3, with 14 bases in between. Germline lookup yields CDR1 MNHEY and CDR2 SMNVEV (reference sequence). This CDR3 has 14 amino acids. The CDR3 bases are TGTGCCAGCGCCCATGGGGGAGACTACAATGAGCAGTTCTTC. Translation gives CASAHGGDYNEQFF.

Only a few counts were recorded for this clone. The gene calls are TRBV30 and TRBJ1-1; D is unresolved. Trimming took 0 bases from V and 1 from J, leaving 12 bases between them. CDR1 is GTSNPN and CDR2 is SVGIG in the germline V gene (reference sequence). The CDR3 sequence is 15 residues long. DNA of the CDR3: TGTGCCTGGAGTGTATCTTCGCTGACGAACACTGAAGCTTTCTTT. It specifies CAWSVSSLTNTEAFF.

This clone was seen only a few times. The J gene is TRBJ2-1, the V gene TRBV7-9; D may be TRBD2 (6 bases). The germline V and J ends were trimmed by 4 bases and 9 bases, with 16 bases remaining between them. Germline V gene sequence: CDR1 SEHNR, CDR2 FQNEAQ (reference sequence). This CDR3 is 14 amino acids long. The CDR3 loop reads CASSSALLGGEQFF. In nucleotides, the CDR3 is TGTGCCAGCAGCTCGGCACTCCTGGGAGGTGAGCAGTTCTTC.

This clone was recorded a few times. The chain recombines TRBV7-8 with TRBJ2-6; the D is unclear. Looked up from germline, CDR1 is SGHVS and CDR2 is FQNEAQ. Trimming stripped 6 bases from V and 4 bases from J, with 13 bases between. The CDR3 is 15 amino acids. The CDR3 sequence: CASSHQTRGANVLTF. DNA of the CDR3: TGTGCCAGCAGTCATCAGACGAGAGGGGCCAACGTCCTGACTTTC.

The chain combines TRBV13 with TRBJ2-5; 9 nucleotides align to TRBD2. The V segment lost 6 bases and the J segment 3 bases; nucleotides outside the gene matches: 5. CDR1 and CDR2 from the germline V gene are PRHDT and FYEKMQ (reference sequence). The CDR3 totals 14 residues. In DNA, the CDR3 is TGTGCCAGCAGTATTCTAGCGGGAAAAGAGACCCAGTACTTC. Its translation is CASSILAGKETQYF.

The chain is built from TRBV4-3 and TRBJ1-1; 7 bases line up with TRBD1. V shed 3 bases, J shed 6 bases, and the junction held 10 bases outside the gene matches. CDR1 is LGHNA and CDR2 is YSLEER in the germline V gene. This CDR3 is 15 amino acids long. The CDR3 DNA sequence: TGCGCCAGCAGCCATATGACAGGGAGGACGGCTGAAGCTTTCTTT. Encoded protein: CASSHMTGRTAEAFF.

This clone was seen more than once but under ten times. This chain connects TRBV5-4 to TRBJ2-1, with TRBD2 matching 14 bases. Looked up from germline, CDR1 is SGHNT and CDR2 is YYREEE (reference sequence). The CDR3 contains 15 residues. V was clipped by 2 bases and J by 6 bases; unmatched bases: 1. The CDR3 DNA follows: TGTGCCAGCAGCTTTGGACTAGCGGGAGGCAATGAGCAGTTCTTC. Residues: CASSFGLAGGNEQFF.

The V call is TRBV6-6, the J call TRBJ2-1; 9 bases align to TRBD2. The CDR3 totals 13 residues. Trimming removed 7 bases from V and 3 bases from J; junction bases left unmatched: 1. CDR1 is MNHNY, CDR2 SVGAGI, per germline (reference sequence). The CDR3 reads CASTSGNYNEQFF. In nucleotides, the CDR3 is TGTGCCAGCACTAGCGGGAACTACAATGAGCAGTTCTTC.

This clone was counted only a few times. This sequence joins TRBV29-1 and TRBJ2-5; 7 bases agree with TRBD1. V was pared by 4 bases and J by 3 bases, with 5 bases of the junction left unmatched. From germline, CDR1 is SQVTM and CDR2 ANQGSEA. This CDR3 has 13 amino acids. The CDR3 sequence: CSVVRGPKETQYF. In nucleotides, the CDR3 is TGCAGCGTTGTTAGGGGGCCAAAAGAGACCCAGTACTTC.

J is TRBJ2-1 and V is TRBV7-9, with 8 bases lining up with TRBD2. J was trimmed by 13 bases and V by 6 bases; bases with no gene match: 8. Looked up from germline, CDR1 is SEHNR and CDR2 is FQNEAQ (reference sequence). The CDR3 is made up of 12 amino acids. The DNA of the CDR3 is TGTGCCAGCAGAGCCGGGACTAGGACCCAGTTCTTC. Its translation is CASRAGTRTQFF.

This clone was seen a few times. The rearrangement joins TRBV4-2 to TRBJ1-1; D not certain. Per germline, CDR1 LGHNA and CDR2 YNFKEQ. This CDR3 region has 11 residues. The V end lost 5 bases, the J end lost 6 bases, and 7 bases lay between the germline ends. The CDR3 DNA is TGTGCCAGCAGCTTGGGTTCTGAAGCTTTCTTT. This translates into CASSLGSEAFF.

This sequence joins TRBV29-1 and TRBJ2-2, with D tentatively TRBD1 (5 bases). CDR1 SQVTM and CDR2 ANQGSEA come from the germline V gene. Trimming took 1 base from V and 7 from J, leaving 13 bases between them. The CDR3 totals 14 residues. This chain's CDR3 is CSVEASTVLGELFF. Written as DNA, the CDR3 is TGCAGCGTTGAAGCTTCGACAGTTCTCGGGGAGCTGTTTTTT.

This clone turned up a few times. Written as DNA, the CDR3 is TGTGCCAGCAGCCAAGATTCGGGCAGCGCGTATGGCTACACCTTC. This codes for CASSQDSGSAYGYTF. The gene calls are TRBV14 and TRBJ1-2, with D unresolved. Deletions cut 0 bases from V and 5 bases from J, with 13 bases between. CDR3 length equals 15 residues. Looked up from germline, CDR1 is SGHDN and CDR2 is FVKESK. Combining the CDR3 with reference TRBV14 and TRBJ1-2 gives the whole variable domain EAGVTQFPSHSVIEKGQTVTLRCDPISGHDNLYWYRRVMGKEIKFLLHFVKESKQDESGMPNNRFLAERTGGTYSTLKVQPAELEDSGVYFCASSQDSGSAYGYTFGSGTRLTVV.

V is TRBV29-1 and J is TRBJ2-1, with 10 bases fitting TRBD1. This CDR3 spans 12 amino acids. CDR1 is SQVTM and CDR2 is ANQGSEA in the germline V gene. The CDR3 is CRGDRGGNEQFF. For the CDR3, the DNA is TGCAGGGGGGACAGGGGTGGGAATGAGCAGTTCTTC.

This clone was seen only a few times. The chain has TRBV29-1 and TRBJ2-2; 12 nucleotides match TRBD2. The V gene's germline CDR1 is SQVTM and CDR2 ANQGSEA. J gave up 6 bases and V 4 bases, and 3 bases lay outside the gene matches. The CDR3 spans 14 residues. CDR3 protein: CSVGLAGASGELFF. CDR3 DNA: TGCAGCGTTGGACTAGCGGGAGCGTCCGGGGAGCTGTTTTTT.

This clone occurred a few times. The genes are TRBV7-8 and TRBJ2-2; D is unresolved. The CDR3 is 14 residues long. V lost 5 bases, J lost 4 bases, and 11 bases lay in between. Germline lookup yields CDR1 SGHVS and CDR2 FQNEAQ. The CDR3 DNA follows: TGTGCCAGCAGCCTCGACTGGACCACCGGGGAGCTGTTTTTT. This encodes CASSLDWTTGELFF.

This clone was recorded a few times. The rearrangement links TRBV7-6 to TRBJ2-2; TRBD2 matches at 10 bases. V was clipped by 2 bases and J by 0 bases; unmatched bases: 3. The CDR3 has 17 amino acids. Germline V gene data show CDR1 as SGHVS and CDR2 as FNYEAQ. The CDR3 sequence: CASSLPSGSPNTGELFF. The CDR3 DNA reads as TGTGCCAGCAGCTTACCTAGCGGGAGCCCGAACACCGGGGAGCTGTTTTTT.

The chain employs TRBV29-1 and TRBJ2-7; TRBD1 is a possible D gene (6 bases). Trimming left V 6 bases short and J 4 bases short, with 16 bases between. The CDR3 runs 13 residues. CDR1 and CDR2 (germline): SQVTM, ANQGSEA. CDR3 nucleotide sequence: TGCAGCGTACTCACAGGGCGGCGATACGAGCAGTACTTC. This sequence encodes CSVLTGRRYEQYF.

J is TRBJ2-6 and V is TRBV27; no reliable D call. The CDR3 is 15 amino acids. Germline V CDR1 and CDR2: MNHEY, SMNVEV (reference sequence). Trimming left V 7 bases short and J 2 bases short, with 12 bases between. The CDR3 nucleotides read TGTGCCAGCACCCTTGCCCCCCCTGGGGCCAACGTCCTGACTTTC. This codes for CASTLAPPGANVLTF. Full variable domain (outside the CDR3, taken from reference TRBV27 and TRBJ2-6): EAQVTQNPRYLITVTGKKLTVTCSQNMNHEYMSWYRQDPGLGLRQIYYSMNVEVTDKGDVPEGYKVSRKEKRNFPLILESPSPNQTSLYFCASTLAPPGANVLTFGAGSRLTVL.